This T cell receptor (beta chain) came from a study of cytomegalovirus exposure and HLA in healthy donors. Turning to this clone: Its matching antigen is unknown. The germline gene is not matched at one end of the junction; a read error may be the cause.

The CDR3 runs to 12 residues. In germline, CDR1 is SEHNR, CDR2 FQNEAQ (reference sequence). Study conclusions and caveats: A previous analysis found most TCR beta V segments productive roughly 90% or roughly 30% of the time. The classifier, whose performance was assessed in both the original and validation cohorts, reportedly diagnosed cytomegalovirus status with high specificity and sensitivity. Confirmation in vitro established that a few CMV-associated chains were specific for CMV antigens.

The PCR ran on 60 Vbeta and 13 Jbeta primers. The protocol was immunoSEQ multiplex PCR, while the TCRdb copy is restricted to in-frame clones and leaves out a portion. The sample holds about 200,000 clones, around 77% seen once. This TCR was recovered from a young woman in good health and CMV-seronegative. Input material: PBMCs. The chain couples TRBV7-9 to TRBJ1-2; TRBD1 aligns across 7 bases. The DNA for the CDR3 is TGTTCCAGCAGCCAGGGGGGCTATGGCTACACCTTC. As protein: CSSSQGGYGYTF. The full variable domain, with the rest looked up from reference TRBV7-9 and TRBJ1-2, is DTGVSQNPRHKITKRGQNVTFRCDPISEHNRLYWYRQTLGQGPEFLTYFQNEAQLEKSRLLSDRFSAERPKGSFSTLEIQRTEQGDSAMYLCSSSQGGYGYTFGSGTRLTVV.